This TCR beta chain stems from a study of cytomegalovirus exposure and HLA in healthy donors. General study points: Some public TCRs appeared in many individuals, while most sequences were rare. Reportedly, fewer N-insertions than the approximately 690-donor mean appeared in an Asian-associated ancestry cluster in a later analysis. Donor immune exposure was known only as CMV serostatus.

Germline values: CDR1 LGHNA, CDR2 YNFKEQ. The CDR3 is made up of 16 amino acids. Trimming stripped 0 bases from V and 3 bases from J, with 13 bases between. In this sample, this clone turned up once. Its antigen is currently unknown. The study ran its PCR with 60 Vbeta and 13 Jbeta primers. Some clones are missing from TCRdb's copy, which holds only in-frame ones; the method was immunoSEQ multiplex PCR. This table has about 230,000 clones, roughly 73% appearing once. The receptor was derived from a boy younger than 18 in good health and CMV-seronegative. This rearrangement joins TRBV4-2 to TRBJ2-3; possible D gene TRBD2, 5 bases. The specimen sequenced was PBMCs. CDR3 protein: CASSQERTFATDTQYF. The CDR3 DNA sequence: TGTGCCAGCAGCCAAGAACGGACTTTCGCGACAGATACGCAGTATTTT.